This is a list of T cell receptor beta chains from one sample in a study of cytomegalovirus exposure and HLA in healthy donors. Method: immunoSEQ multiplex PCR; TCRdb's copy keeps in-frame clones and lacks some. The table includes 150,000 or so clones, approximately 78% detected once. Sequences were obtained from PBMCs. The receptor set was obtained from a human donor in good health. CDR3s include the opening cysteine and the closing phenylalanine or tryptophan. D genes are given only for firm matches. Clone size, where shown, is once, few, many, or a class for clones that have expanded.

.,TRBJ2-7,TRBV7-2,TRBD2,TGTGCCAACAGCTTCCGGACTAGCTCCTACGAGCAGTACTTC,CANSFRTSSYEQYF
few,TRBJ1-2,TRBV12-5,.,TGTGCTAGTGGGACAGGAAACTATGGCTACACCTTC,CASGTGNYGYTF
.,TRBJ1-2,TRBV6-1,.,TGTGCCAGCAGTGAGTGGGGGCCCTATGGCTACACCTTC,CASSEWGPYGYTF
.,TRBJ2-7,TRBV7-6,.,TGTGCCAGCAGCTTGACCGGGACTTCCTACGAGCAGTACTTC,CASSLTGTSYEQYF
.,TRBJ1-1,TRBV5-1,TRBD1,TGCGCCAGCAGCTTGGCGAGACAGGGGGCTGGTGCTGAAGCTTTCTTT,CASSLARQGAGAEAFF
.,TRBJ1-1,TRBV10-3,.,TGTGCCACCAAGGCCCTAATAGGGGCGGTGGGCACTGAAGCTTTCTTT,CATKALIGAVGTEAFF
once,TRBJ1-4,TRBV2,.,TGTGCCAGCAGTTCAGCTAGTCTTAATGAAAAACTGTTTTTT,CASSSASLNEKLFF
.,TRBJ2-7,TRBV18,.,TGTGCCAGCTCACCGGCGGGTCCCTACGAGCAGTACTTC,CASSPAGPYEQYF
.,TRBJ1-1,TRBV20-1,.,TGCAGTGCTAGCGGACAGCCGGAAGCTTTCTTT,CSASGQPEAFF
.,TRBJ1-2,TRBV7-8,TRBD1,TGTGCCAGCAGCTTAGGGGACAGCTATGGCTACACCTTC,CASSLGDSYGYTF
.,TRBJ1-2,TRBV7-6,.,TGTGCCAGCAGCCCTGGGAGGGTCCGAGGCTACACCTTC,CASSPGRVRGYTF
few,TRBJ1-5,TRBV5-5,.,TGTGCCAGCAGCTTAGGGCCCCCCGGGGGCAATCAGCCCCAGCATTTT,CASSLGPPGGNQPQHF
.,TRBJ2-1,TRBV27,.,TGTGCCAGCAGTTTATCGGCTCATCCCAATGAGCAGTTCTTC,CASSLSAHPNEQFF
.,TRBJ1-4,TRBV5-1,.,TGCGCCAGCAGCTTTTCAGGGGCTATTGCAACTAATGAAAAACTGTTTTTT,CASSFSGAIATNEKLFF
.,TRBJ2-2,TRBV7-3,.,TGTGCCAGCAGCTTTGCAGGGATTAACACCGGGGAGCTGTTTTTT,CASSFAGINTGELFF
once,TRBJ1-2,TRBV7-7,.,TGTGCTAGCAGCTTATTCACGATCCAACCCCCCCGGGGGAAAGGCTACACCTTC,CASSLFTIQPPRGKGYTF
.,TRBJ2-3,TRBV9,TRBD2,TGTGCCAGCAGCGTGGGGACTAGCGGCACAGATACGCAGTATTTT,CASSVGTSGTDTQYF
.,TRBJ1-5,TRBV6-6,TRBD1,TGTGCCAGCAGTTCCGGGACAGTGTATCAGCCCCAGCATTTT,CASSSGTVYQPQHF
few,TRBJ2-7,TRBV12-5,TRBD1,TGTGCTACCCCTCCTCTCCGGGACAGGGTCTACGAGCAGTACTTC,CATPPLRDRVYEQYF
.,TRBJ1-1,TRBV9,TRBD1,TGTGCCAGCAGCGTAGGCTTACAGGGGACTGAAGCTTTCTTT,CASSVGLQGTEAFF
.,TRBJ2-3,TRBV5-1,.,TGCGCCAGCAGCTTGGCGCCGGAGCCGACAGATACGCAGTATTTT,CASSLAPEPTDTQYF
.,TRBJ2-2,TRBV27,TRBD1,TGTGCCAGCAGTTTAGACAGGGACCCACGCGGGGAGCTGTTTTTT,CASSLDRDPRGELFF
.,TRBJ1-1,TRBV4-2,TRBD1,TGTGCCAGCAGCCAAGTTGGACAGGGTGGCACTGAAGCTTTCTTT,CASSQVGQGGTEAFF
.,TRBJ2-1,TRBV7-9,TRBD2,TGTGCCAGCAGCTCTGAGACTAGCGGGGGTGTTGAGCAGTTCTTC,CASSSETSGGVEQFF
.,TRBJ1-5,TRBV19,TRBD1,TGTGCCAGTAGTATGGGACAGGGCAATCAGCCCCAGCATTTT,CASSMGQGNQPQHF
.,TRBJ2-5,TRBV20-1,.,TGCAGTGGGCAGGTTTTTGAGACCCAGTACTTC,CSGQVFETQYF